A selection of T cell receptor beta chains follows, all from one sample in a study of shared clonotypes between healthy human individuals. Sequencing was performed with immunoSEQ multiplex PCR; in TCRdb, only in-frame clones are kept and a portion is missing. The repertoire holds around 2,000,000 clones, with about 95% as singletons. Specimen: naive CD8+ T cells sorted from blood. The receptors were gathered from a man younger than 30 in good health. Both conserved end residues are part of each CDR3. The D gene is left open where the match is weak.

v_call	d_call	j_call	cdr3_nt	cdr3_aa
TRBV13	TRBD2	TRBJ2-1	TGTGCCAGCAGCCTAATAGCGGGAGACGTGGACAATGAGCAGTTCTTC	CASSLIAGDVDNEQFF
TRBV10-2	-	TRBJ1-5	TGCGCCAGCACCCTGGGAGGGAATCAGCCCCAGCATTTT	CASTLGGNQPQHF
TRBV5-6	-	TRBJ2-7	TGTGCCAGCAGCTTAGGTGGTGGAGATTACTACGAGCAGTACTTC	CASSLGGGDYYEQYF
TRBV28	TRBD2	TRBJ2-2	TGTGCCAGCAGTTTAACCGGGGGGAACGCCGGGGAGCTGTTTTTT	CASSLTGGNAGELFF
TRBV10-1	-	TRBJ2-7	TGCGCCAGCAGTGATGGGGGGTACGAGCAGTACTTC	CASSDGGYEQYF
TRBV5-4	-	TRBJ1-1	TGTGCCAGCAGCTCCGAGGGACCTGAAGCTTTCTTT	CASSSEGPEAFF
TRBV6-5	-	TRBJ2-7	TGTGCCAGCAGGCCGCAGTTAGGGGAAGGCTACGAGCAGTACTTC	CASRPQLGEGYEQYF
TRBV6-1	-	TRBJ1-2	TGTGCCAGCACCCCCCGGGATAACTATGGCTACACCTTC	CASTPRDNYGYTF
TRBV29-1	-	TRBJ2-7	TGCAGCGTTGAAAATGAACAGGACGCCTACGAGCAGTACTTC	CSVENEQDAYEQYF
TRBV11-2	-	TRBJ1-4	TGTGCCAGCAGCCTACTGACATATGAAAAACTGTTTTTT	CASSLLTYEKLFF
TRBV9	-	TRBJ2-3	TGTGCCAGCAGCCCTGGGGTAGATACGCAGTATTTT	CASSPGVDTQYF
TRBV27	TRBD1	TRBJ2-2	TGTGCCAGCAGTTCCCGGACAGGAAGCGGCACCGGGGAGCTGTTTTTT	CASSSRTGSGTGELFF
TRBV5-1	-	TRBJ2-5	TGCGCCAGCAGCTCCGAGGGGGGTTTGTTAGAGACCCAGTACTTC	CASSSEGGLLETQYF
TRBV5-1	TRBD2	TRBJ2-1	TGCGCCAGCAGCGGGGCTCCAATATGGGGGACTAGCGGGACGAATGAGCAGTTCTTC	CASSGAPIWGTSGTNEQFF
TRBV9	TRBD2	TRBJ2-1	TGTGCCAGCAGCGGACAGGGTCCTCGGACTAGCGGGGCCGAGAGCTCCTACAATGAGCAGTTCTTC	CASSGQGPRTSGAESSYNEQFF
TRBV7-9	-	TRBJ2-3	TGTGCCAGCAGCTTAGATCCAGCGTGGGATACGCAGTATTTT	CASSLDPAWDTQYF
TRBV29-1	-	TRBJ2-7	TGCAGCGTGCACGGTGGCTACGAGCAGTACTTC	CSVHGGYEQYF
TRBV27	-	TRBJ1-5	TGTGCCAGCAGTTTTGGTGGCAGCAATCAGCCCCAGCATTTT	CASSFGGSNQPQHF
TRBV4-2	TRBD2	TRBJ2-5	TGTGCCAGCAGCCAAGGTCCTAGCGGGGGACTCCAAGAGACCCAGTACTTC	CASSQGPSGGLQETQYF
TRBV7-9	TRBD1	TRBJ1-2	TGTGCCAGCAGCTTCGGGACAGCCTACATCTATGGCTACACCTTC	CASSFGTAYIYGYTF
TRBV29-1	TRBD2	TRBJ2-7	TGCAGCGTTGGGACGGGGGGCTCCTACGAGCAGTACTTC	CSVGTGGSYEQYF
TRBV27	-	TRBJ2-1	TGTGCCAGCAGTTCGGGCGGAGCTTACAATGAGCAGTTCTTC	CASSSGGAYNEQFF
TRBV9	-	TRBJ2-7	TGTGCCAGCAGCGTAGGGGGGTCGACAGGCCTCATCTTC	CASSVGGSTGLIF
TRBV6-5	-	TRBJ1-6	TGTGCCAGCAGTTACACCACCACAGAAGGGACTTCACCCCTCCACTTT	CASSYTTTEGTSPLHF
TRBV4-1	-	TRBJ1-5	TGCGCCAGCAGCCAAGAAATAGGGCAGATTAGCAATCAGCCCCAGCATTTT	CASSQEIGQISNQPQHF
TRBV6-6	TRBD1	TRBJ1-2	TGTGCCAGCAGAACCGGGACAGGCATTCTCTATGGCTACACCTTC	CASRTGTGILYGYTF
TRBV7-9	-	TRBJ2-5	TGTGCCAGCAGCGCCAAGGGCAGAGTTGTTGAGACCCAGTACTTC	CASSAKGRVVETQYF
TRBV6-1	-	TRBJ2-7	TGTGCCAGCAGTGAAGCCTGGCGGGCGTCCTACGAGCAGTACTTC	CASSEAWRASYEQYF
TRBV7-8	TRBD1	TRBJ2-7	TGTGCCAGCAGCACAGGGGGCACATCCTACGAGCAGTACTTC	CASSTGGTSYEQYF